The 13 T cell receptor beta chains below come from one sample, sequenced in a study of shared clonotypes between healthy human individuals. Sequencing was performed with immunoSEQ multiplex PCR; in TCRdb, only in-frame clones are kept and a portion is missing. The sample has under 1,100,000 clones; about four fifths are singletons. The sequencing sample was made of memory CD4+ T cells from PBMCs. Subset indicated: CD45RA-negative fraction. The receptors stem from a man between 18 and 35 years old in good health. Some clones in this sample may be carry-over from other donors' samples.

This rearrangement joins TRBV11-1 to TRBJ2-2, with D unclear. Germline CDR1 and CDR2: SGHAT and FQDESV (reference sequence). The CDR3 covers 13 residues. The V gene lost 5 bases and the J gene lost 6 bases, with 10 bases spanning the gap. The CDR3 sequence is CASSSSRAGELFF. The CDR3 DNA follows: TGTGCCAGCAGCAGCTCTCGCGCCGGGGAGCTGTTTTTT. Full variable domain (rest looked up from reference TRBV11-1 and TRBJ2-2): EAEVAQSPRYKITEKSQAVAFWCDPISGHATLYWYRQILGQGPELLVQFQDESVVDDSQLPKDRFSAERLKGVDSTLKIQPAELGDSAMYLCASSSSRAGELFFGEGSRLTVL.

This clone was found a few times. This chain links TRBV5-1 with TRBJ2-3, with 9 bases lining up with TRBD2. The CDR3 covers 17 residues. Germline V gene data show CDR1 as SGHRS and CDR2 as YFSETQ. With 1 base clipped from V and 0 bases from J, the junction kept 6 bases outside the gene matches. This CDR3 reads CASSLKASGASTDTQYF. The CDR3 DNA is TGCGCCAGCAGCTTGAAAGCTAGCGGGGCTAGCACAGATACGCAGTATTTT.

CDR3 nucleotides: TGTGCCACCTCGGGCGGGACAGATACGCAGTATTTT. Amino acid sequence: CATSGGTDTQYF. The rearrangement links TRBV15 to TRBJ2-3, with D tentatively TRBD2 (5 bases). The V and J ends lost 8 bases and 3 bases respectively, with 9 bases between them. Germline V gene sequence: CDR1 LNHNV, CDR2 YYDKDF (reference sequence). This CDR3 is built from 12 residues.

The J gene is TRBJ2-7, the V gene TRBV28; weak D call: TRBD1 (6 bases). V was shortened by 7 bases and J by 3 bases, with 13 bases between the two germline ends. Per the germline V gene, CDR1 is MDHEN and CDR2 is SYDVKM. This CDR3 region has 13 residues. CDR3 coding DNA: TGTGCCAGCACGAGACAGGTTGGCTACGAGCAGTACTTC. Amino acids: CASTRQVGYEQYF.

A word on this clone: Other DNA sequences from this sample encode an identical CDR3 as well. V is TRBV5-1 and J is TRBJ2-3; D is unclear. The V gene lost 0 bases and the J gene lost 4 bases, with 6 bases spanning the gap. The CDR3 has 13 residues. Germline loops: CDR1 SGHRS, CDR2 YFSETQ. The CDR3 is CASSLDRADTQYF. In DNA, the CDR3 is TGCGCCAGCAGCTTGGACAGAGCAGATACGCAGTATTTT.

The J gene is TRBJ2-1, the V gene TRBV5-6; D remains unclear. V was pared by 1 base and J by 10 bases, with 9 bases between. Germline assignment: CDR1 SGHDT and CDR2 YYEEEE. This CDR3 has 12 residues. The CDR3 DNA reads as TGTGCCAGCAGCTTGACCGATACAGAGCAGTTCTTC. It yields the protein CASSLTDTEQFF.

The gene calls are TRBV11-2 and TRBJ2-1; 12 nucleotides line up with TRBD2. Germline lookup yields CDR1 SGHAT and CDR2 FQNNGV. The CDR3 sequence is 16 residues long. Losses at the gene ends were 1 base for V and 12 bases for J; bases not matched to a gene: 10. CDR3 sequence reads: CASSLVPSTSGGRQFF. The DNA of the CDR3 is TGTGCCAGCAGCTTAGTACCATCGACTAGCGGGGGCCGGCAGTTCTTC.

For this clone: Other nucleotide sequences in the sample specify the same CDR3. The V call is TRBV9, the J call TRBJ1-1, with D possibly matching TRBD1 (5 bases). CDR1 and CDR2 from the germline V gene are SGDLS and YYNGEE. The V and J ends lost 1 base and 2 bases respectively, with 9 bases between them. The CDR3 sequence is 14 residues long. CDR3 amino acids: CASSVQGGNTEAFF. Written as DNA, the CDR3 is TGTGCCAGCAGCGTACAGGGTGGCAACACTGAAGCTTTCTTT.

The table lists this clone with a few counts. The rearrangement uses TRBV27 and TRBJ1-2; 8 positions agree with TRBD1. The V gene's germline CDR1 is MNHEY and CDR2 SMNVEV (reference sequence). The CDR3 runs 13 residues. V lost 5 bases to trimming and J lost 4 bases; unmatched junction nucleotides: 3. In DNA form, the CDR3 reads TGTGCCAGCAGTCGGACAGGGAGCTATGGCTACACCTTC. This encodes CASSRTGSYGYTF.

The chain couples TRBV6-4 to TRBJ1-2, with D perhaps TRBD1 (6 bases). CDR3 length equals 15 residues. Germline V gene lookup returns CDR1 MRHNA and CDR2 SNTAGT. Trimming shortened V by 6 bases and J by 2 bases, and 16 bases separated the two germline ends. The CDR3 protein is CASRGGVYRNYGYTF. The CDR3 DNA sequence: TGTGCCAGCAGAGGGGGGGTTTACAGGAACTATGGCTACACCTTC.

This clone was counted a few times. The chain employs TRBV11-3 and TRBJ2-1; 10 bases are a match to TRBD2. V shed 1 base, J shed 4 bases, and the junction held 4 bases outside the gene matches. In germline, CDR1 is SGHNT, CDR2 YENEEA. The CDR3 is 16 residues long. The CDR3 DNA follows: TGTGCCAGCAGCTTAGCCGGGACTAGCGCGTACAATGAGCAGTTCTTC. It encodes CASSLAGTSAYNEQFF.

The V and J genes are TRBV7-2 and TRBJ2-1, with 9 bases aligning to TRBD2. Trimming took 1 base from V and 2 from J; bases not matched to a gene: 6. The CDR3 length is 17 residues. Per germline, CDR1 SGHTA and CDR2 FQGNSA. DNA for the CDR3: TGTGCCAGCAGCTTAGGGGGTAGCGGGAGAACCTACAATGAGCAGTTCTTC. Its protein is CASSLGGSGRTYNEQFF.

This clone came up many times. This sequence joins TRBV7-2 and TRBJ2-3, with 7 positions matching TRBD2. CDR3 length: 13 amino acids. V was pared by 5 bases and J by 4 bases, with 3 bases of the junction left unmatched. CDR1 and CDR2 (germline): SGHTA, FQGNSA. For the CDR3, the DNA is TGTGCCAGCAGCGTGACTAGCCCAGATACGCAGTATTTT. Translation gives CASSVTSPDTQYF.